The next 16 T cell receptor beta chains were all read from a single sample in a study of response to subunit inactivated influenza vaccine. TCRdb passed the RT-PCR reads through MiXCR, listing each CDR3 protein once. The sample has 860,000 or so distinct CDR3 sequences, about 20% seen once. Sample: PBMCs from blood, taken less than 6 days after vaccination. The receptors come from a man in his forties or fifties who received an inactivated influenza vaccine.

This rearrangement joins TRBV6-5 to TRBJ1-5; TRBD1 matches 8 bases. Germline CDR1 and CDR2: MNHEY and SVGAGI. Unmatched junction bases numbered 4, after V lost 0 bases and J lost 6 bases. CDR3 length equals 15 residues. As DNA, the CDR3 is TGTGCCAGCAGTTACTCCAAAGACAGGGGTCAGCCCCAGCATTTT. This codes for CASSYSKDRGQPQHF.

This clonotype was seen a single time. The V call is TRBV28, the J call TRBJ2-3, with D perhaps matching TRBD2 (6 bases). CDR1 is MDHEN, CDR2 SYDVKM, per germline. V was shortened by 11 bases and J by 3 bases, with 12 bases between the two germline ends. This CDR3 region has 12 residues. The chain's CDR3 is CAVGGLTDTQYF. The CDR3, as DNA: TGTGCCGTGGGAGGATTGACAGATACGCAGTATTTT.

The chain couples TRBV11-2 to TRBJ2-6; D unclear. The V and J ends lost 5 bases and 0 bases respectively, with 14 bases between them. The V gene's germline CDR1 is SGHAT and CDR2 FQNNGV. The CDR3 has 17 amino acids. Here the CDR3 DNA reads TGTGCCAGCAGCCCCACGGATTTCTCCTCTGGGGCCAACGTCCTGACTTTC. Its protein is CASSPTDFSSGANVLTF.

The rearrangement links TRBV12-3 or TRBV12-4 to TRBJ1-5; D is perhaps TRBD1 (5 bases). CDR3 length: 17 amino acids. Between the trimmed V and J ends, which lost 1 base and 1 base, there was a span of 14 bases. The CDR3 spells CASSLEGTVGSNQPQHF. The CDR3 nucleotides are TGTGCCAGCAGTTTAGAAGGGACGGTGGGAAGCAATCAGCCCCAGCATTTT.

The sample holds a few counts of this clonotype. The gene calls are TRBV5-1 and TRBJ2-2, with 8 bases identical to TRBD2. This CDR3 has 16 amino acids. After removal of 4 bases from V and 1 base from J, the junction contained 6 bases not matched to a gene. Germline assignment: CDR1 SGHRS and CDR2 YFSETQ. The CDR3 loop is CASSVSGTRNTGELFF. As DNA, the CDR3 is TGCGCCAGCAGCGTATCTGGGACTAGGAACACCGGGGAGCTGTTTTTT.

This clonotype has only a few counts. The J gene is TRBJ2-7, the V gene TRBV10-3; 7 nucleotides line up with TRBD2. CDR3 length equals 15 residues. Germline CDR1 and CDR2: ENHRY and SYGVKD. The ends lost 0 bases at V and 2 bases at J; junction bases unmatched: 4. CDR3 in DNA: TGTGCCATCAGTGAGTCGTCGGGAGGCCCCTACGAGCAGTACTTC. This encodes CAISESSGGPYEQYF.

In this sample, this clonotype turned up once. The rearrangement joins TRBV20-1 to TRBJ1-2; D gene uncertain. This CDR3 comprises 13 residues. V was pared by 1 base and J by 8 bases, with 14 bases between. Germline V gene data show CDR1 as DFQATT and CDR2 as SNEGSKA (reference sequence). The CDR3 DNA reads as TGCAGTGCTAGAGCCCGGCCCAAGGGCGGCTACACCTTC. Its translation is CSARARPKGGYTF.

V and J are TRBV7-2 and TRBJ2-2, with 13 positions matching TRBD2. This CDR3 is 17 amino acids long. With 4 bases clipped from V and 2 bases from J, the junction kept 4 bases outside the gene matches. Germline CDR1 and CDR2: SGHTA and FQGNSA. Here the CDR3 DNA reads TGTGCCAGCAGCTGGGGACTAGCGGGAATTAACACCGGGGAGCTGTTTTTT. Translating it yields CASSWGLAGINTGELFF.

As for this clonotype: One end of the junction fails to match germline, which may point to a read error. V usage is TRBV5-1 and J usage is TRBJ2-5; TRBD1 aligns across 7 bases. Germline CDR1 SGHRS, CDR2 YFSETQ. There are 14 residues in the CDR3. The CDR3 DNA reads as TGCGCCAGCGGCTTCGGGACAGCCCAAGAGACCCAGTACTTC. The encoded protein is CASGFGTAQETQYF.

This clonotype was detected only a few times. The chain's CDR3 is CASSYGLAGTYEQYF. The CDR3 bases are TGCGCCAGCAGCTACGGACTAGCGGGAACCTACGAGCAGTACTTC. The chain recombines TRBV5-1 with TRBJ2-7, with 12 bases matching TRBD2. Looked up from germline, CDR1 is SGHRS and CDR2 is YFSETQ. Unmatched junction bases numbered 3, after V lost 3 bases and J lost 2 bases. The CDR3 has 15 residues.

This clonotype was seen only a few times. The rearrangement links TRBV27 to TRBJ2-1; TRBD1 matches 8 bases. The germline V gene has CDR1 MNHEY and CDR2 SMNVEV (reference sequence). V shed 3 bases and J 9 bases; nucleotides not matched to a gene: 4. The CDR3 runs 13 residues. The CDR3 sequence: CASSFDRGSEQFF. For the CDR3, the DNA is TGTGCCAGCAGTTTCGACAGGGGTAGTGAGCAGTTCTTC.

This clonotype showed up many times. This rearrangement joins TRBV4-1 to TRBJ2-1, with 10 nucleotides matching TRBD2. Per germline, CDR1 MGHRA and CDR2 YSYEKL. This CDR3 comprises 17 residues. The J segment lost 6 bases and the V segment lost 2 bases, leaving 10 bases of the junction unmatched. The CDR3 here is CASSQLDLIAGGNEQFF. The CDR3 DNA reads as TGCGCCAGCAGCCAACTGGACTTGATAGCGGGAGGCAATGAGCAGTTCTTC.

This clonotype was detected a few times. This chain connects TRBV18 to TRBJ1-1, with D unresolved. This CDR3 region has 13 residues. Trimming left V 1 base short and J 4 bases short, with 7 bases between. Germline V CDR1 and CDR2: KGHSH, LQKENI. In DNA form, the CDR3 reads TGTGCCAGCTCACCACAAGACGGCACTGAAGCTTTCTTT. As protein: CASSPQDGTEAFF.

This clonotype was seen a handful of times. The chain combines TRBV4-2 with TRBJ2-7; no clear D gene. In germline, CDR1 is LGHNA, CDR2 YNFKEQ. V shed 1 base and J shed 3 bases, with 13 bases lying between them. CDR3 length: 15 residues. In nucleotides, the CDR3 is TGTGCCAGCAGCCAAGTAACGGACGAATACTACGAGCAGTACTTC. As protein: CASSQVTDEYYEQYF.

This clonotype showed up just a few times. This chain joins TRBV3-1 and TRBJ2-7, with 9 bases lining up with TRBD1. The germline V gene encodes CDR1 LGHDT and CDR2 YNNKEL (reference sequence). The CDR3 runs 16 residues. The V and J ends lost 6 bases and 4 bases, in that order; junction bases with no gene match: 13. The CDR3 here is CASRAGEGQGRYEQYF. In DNA, the CDR3 is TGTGCCAGCAGGGCAGGTGAAGGACAGGGGAGATACGAGCAGTACTTC.

The CDR3: CASSYVPGRGPYNEQFF. CDR3 nucleotides: TGTGCCAGCAGTTACGTCCCGGGGAGGGGCCCCTACAATGAGCAGTTCTTC. The chain recombines TRBV6-2 or TRBV6-3 with TRBJ2-1; 7 bases line up with TRBD2. The germline CDR1 and CDR2 sequences are MNHEY and SVGEGT. The CDR3 loop spans 17 amino acids. Trimming at V came to 2 bases and at J to 2 bases, leaving 9 bases not matched to a gene.